This T cell receptor beta chain is drawn from a study of cytomegalovirus exposure and HLA in healthy donors. The PCR made use of 60 Vbeta and 13 Jbeta primers. Here immunoSEQ multiplex PCR was the method, and the copy in TCRdb shows in-frame clones only, minus some. The sample consists of 160,000 or so clones, roughly 80% of them appearing once. Germline loops: CDR1 LGHNA, CDR2 YSLEER. Trimming took 5 bases from V and 3 from J; bases not matched to a gene: 6. CDR3 length: 14 amino acids. Study-wide findings and caveats: As a later analysis revealed, the rate of TCR association differed by HLA locus, with DRB1 most and HLA-C fewest. A later analysis linked a missense variant in DCLRE1C to the trimming of TCR beta V and J genes. A later analysis showed HLA-associated TCR beta chains outstripping equally common others in clonal expansion. The study dropped some indistinguishable V segments, TRBV6-2 and TRBV6-3 among them.

On this clone itself: As yet, its antigen is unknown.

This TCR was sampled from a male donor in good health and CMV-seronegative. Sequenced material: PBMCs. The chain recombines TRBV4-3 with TRBJ1-1; TRBD1 aligns across 7 bases. The CDR3 sequence is CASSYRDSYTEAFF. In DNA form, the CDR3 reads TGCGCCAGCAGCTACCGGGACAGTTACACTGAAGCTTTCTTT.